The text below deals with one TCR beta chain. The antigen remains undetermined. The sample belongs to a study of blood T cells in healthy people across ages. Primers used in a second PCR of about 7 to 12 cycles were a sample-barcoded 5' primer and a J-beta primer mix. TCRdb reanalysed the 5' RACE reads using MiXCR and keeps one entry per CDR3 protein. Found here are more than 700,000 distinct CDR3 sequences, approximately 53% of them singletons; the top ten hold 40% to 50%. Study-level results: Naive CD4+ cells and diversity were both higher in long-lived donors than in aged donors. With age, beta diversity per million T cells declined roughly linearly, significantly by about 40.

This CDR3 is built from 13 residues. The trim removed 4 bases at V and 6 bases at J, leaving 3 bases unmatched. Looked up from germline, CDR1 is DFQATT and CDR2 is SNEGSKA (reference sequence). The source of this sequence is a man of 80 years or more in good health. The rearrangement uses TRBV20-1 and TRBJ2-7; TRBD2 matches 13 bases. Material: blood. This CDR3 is CSAKTSGGFEQYF. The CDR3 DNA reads TGCAGTGCTAAGACTAGCGGGGGGTTCGAGCAGTACTTC.